This T cell receptor beta chain is drawn from a study of preoperative IRX-2 immunotherapy in early breast cancer. Treatment described: preoperative locoregional IRX-2 cytokine immunotherapy. Preoperative locoregional IRX-2 cytokine immunotherapy was tested in the phase Ib source study. This CDR3 is 14 amino acids long. The V gene's germline CDR1 is LNHDA and CDR2 SQIVND (reference sequence). Trimming stripped 5 bases from V and 0 bases from J, with 8 bases between. Generated by immunoSEQ multiplex PCR, the TCRdb table keeps only in-frame clones and is missing some. This sample has approximately 24,000 clones, with 80% to 90% found just once.

This sequence joins TRBV19 and TRBJ1-5; D is uncertain. The source was tumor tissue, collected after IRX-2 immunotherapy. This sequence was found in a human donor with breast cancer. CDR3: CASSFKSSNQPQHF. As DNA, the CDR3 is TGTGCCAGTAGTTTTAAAAGTAGCAATCAGCCCCAGCATTTT.